The text below deals with one TCR beta chain. This sample is drawn from a study of blood T cell repertoires in COVID-19. Clones were read by immunoSEQ multiplex PCR, and TCRdb kept only the in-frame ones, dropping some. The sample contains some 200,000 clones, 88% of which appear only once. This TCR was sampled from a man between 70 and 80 years old with acute or convalescent COVID-19. The sample comprised peripheral blood.

The CDR3 sequence is CASSLYSGVWSSYGYTF. The CDR3 region has the DNA TGTGCCAGCAGCTTGTATTCAGGGGTTTGGTCGTCCTATGGCTACACCTTC. The chain employs TRBV5-4 and TRBJ1-2, with a weak D call TRBD1 (6 bases). Looked up from germline, CDR1 is SGHNT and CDR2 is YYREEE (reference sequence). V was pared by 1 base and J by 4 bases, with 20 bases between. This CDR3 spans 17 amino acids.